One sample yielded the 9 T cell receptor beta chains listed below, sequenced in a study of Ad26.COV2.S vaccination and SARS-CoV-2 variants. Some clones are missing from TCRdb's copy, which holds only in-frame ones; the method was immunoSEQ multiplex PCR. The table lists some 340,000 clones, around 81% of them singletons, with about 2.1% in the top ten. The treatment is: around 19 received Ad26.COV2.S at low or high dose, single or two shots; 5 received placebo; per-sample allocation not given. Each sample was drawn 63 days after the first injection (of vaccine or placebo). Material: peripheral blood, obtained in a trial of Ad26.COV2.S vaccine versus placebo. The origin of the receptors is a person between 18 and 59 years old who received the Ad26.COV2.S COVID-19 vaccine or a placebo.

This clone was picked up a small number of times. The V and J genes are TRBV19 and TRBJ2-2; TRBD2 is a possible D gene (5 bases). This CDR3 region has 14 residues. CDR1 and CDR2 from the germline V gene are LNHDA and SQIVND (reference sequence). V dropped 5 bases and J dropped 4 bases, with 11 bases sitting between them. CDR3 amino acids: CASSVGVGTGELFF. CDR3 bases: TGTGCCAGTAGTGTCGGGGTTGGCACCGGGGAGCTGTTTTTT.

In its sample, this clone was seen a few times. The V call is TRBV7-3, the J call TRBJ1-2, with a possible D match to TRBD1 (6 bases). This CDR3 comprises 13 residues. The V end lost 4 bases, the J end lost 6 bases, and 12 bases lay between the germline ends. Germline V gene data show CDR1 as SGHTA and CDR2 as FQGTGA. The CDR3 DNA follows: TGTGCCAGCAGCTATAACAGGGTCGATGGCTACACCTTC. It specifies CASSYNRVDGYTF.

The chain joins TRBV7-9 to TRBJ1-1; 10 bases are shared with TRBD1. Germline CDR1 and CDR2: SEHNR and FQNEAQ (reference sequence). The ends lost 5 bases at V and 2 bases at J; junction bases unmatched: 14. This CDR3 has 18 amino acids. The CDR3 loop is CASSANLGTGALNTEAFF. The CDR3, as DNA: TGTGCCAGCAGCGCGAACCTAGGGACAGGGGCTCTCAACACTGAAGCTTTCTTT.

This chain links TRBV27 with TRBJ2-7; 9 nucleotides align to TRBD2. Trimming removed 6 bases from V and 2 bases from J; junction bases left unmatched: 8. This CDR3 has 15 amino acids. Germline values: CDR1 MNHEY, CDR2 SMNVEV (reference sequence). CDR3 bases: TGTGCCAGCAGCACCATAGCGGGGGTTACCTACGAGCAGTACTTC. This translates into CASSTIAGVTYEQYF.

The gene calls are TRBV4-2 and TRBJ1-6; D unresolved. Deletions cut 1 base from V and 13 bases from J, with 11 bases between. This CDR3 region has 13 residues. Germline V gene lookup returns CDR1 LGHNA and CDR2 YNFKEQ. The CDR3 protein is CASSQVGDFPLHF. CDR3 DNA: TGTGCCAGCAGCCAAGTGGGTGATTTTCCCCTCCACTTT.

J is TRBJ1-5 and V is TRBV2, with D perhaps matching TRBD1 (6 bases). V lost 7 bases, J lost 7 bases, and 17 bases lay in between. Germline assignment: CDR1 SNHLY and CDR2 FYNNEI. The CDR3 is 14 residues long. The CDR3 here is CASNEQGGDQPQHF. For the CDR3, the DNA is TGTGCCAGCAACGAACAGGGAGGCGACCAGCCCCAGCATTTT.

In this sample, this clone turned up once. The genes are TRBV18 and TRBJ1-2; no definite D call. V was pared by 6 bases and J by 0 bases, with 20 bases between. The germline CDR1 and CDR2 sequences are KGHSH and LQKENI. CDR3 length equals 17 residues. The CDR3 loop reads CASSRRSLVTANYGYTF. CDR3 sequence (DNA): TGTGCCAGCTCGCGAAGGTCTTTAGTTACAGCTAACTATGGCTACACCTTC.

The chain employs TRBV28 and TRBJ1-5; D not certain. Germline V CDR1 and CDR2: MDHEN, SYDVKM. Trimming pared 5 bases from V and 3 bases from J, leaving 11 bases between. The CDR3 sequence is 14 residues long. The CDR3 DNA sequence: TGTGCCAGCAGTAATCCGGGCCCCAATCAGCCCCAGCATTTT. As protein: CASSNPGPNQPQHF.

The rearrangement links TRBV5-4 to TRBJ1-2; 7 bases are a match to TRBD1. The CDR3 is 18 amino acids. Germline V CDR1 and CDR2: SGHNT, YYREEE (reference sequence). The J segment lost 3 bases and the V segment lost 0 bases, leaving 14 bases of the junction unmatched. The chain's CDR3 is CASSLAGRGDPTHYGYTF. CDR3 coding DNA: TGTGCCAGCAGCTTGGCGGGCAGGGGGGACCCCACTCACTATGGCTACACCTTC.